A selection of T cell receptor beta chains follows, all from one sample in a study of T cells in narcolepsy. The repertoire was sequenced with immunoSEQ multiplex PCR; TCRdb's copy has only in-frame clones and lacks some. The table records fewer than 30,000 clones, roughly 85% of them present only once. Sample: memory (CD45RA-) CD4+ T cells from blood. The receptors stem from a human donor in good health. The CDR3 runs from the conserved cysteine through the conserved F or W. D genes are given only for firm matches. The size field is filled for only some rows; it gives once, few, many or a size class.

D gene	clone size	J gene	V gene	CDR3 protein	CDR3 DNA
.	.	TRBJ2-1	TRBV2	CASRRDTSYNEQFF	TGTGCCAGCAGGCGGGACACCTCCTACAATGAGCAGTTCTTC
TRBD1	.	TRBJ2-1	TRBV9	CASSVAGTGDRNEQFF	TGTGCCAGCAGCGTAGCCGGGACAGGGGACCGGAATGAGCAGTTCTTC
.	.	TRBJ2-7	TRBV19	CASSSGAASPFGEQYF	TGTGCCAGTAGTAGTGGGGCCGCCAGTCCCTTCGGGGAGCAGTACTTC
.	once	TRBJ1-5	TRBV6-6	CASSYLGDQPQHF	TGTGCCAGCAGTTACTTAGGTGACCAGCCCCAGCATTTT
.	.	TRBJ2-7	TRBV6-5	CASSYTRWYEQYF	TGTGCCAGCAGTTACACTAGATGGTACGAGCAGTACTTC
.	few	TRBJ2-1	TRBV14	CASSQVNEQFF	TGTGCCAGCAGCCAAGTTAATGAGCAGTTCTTC
TRBD1	.	TRBJ1-5	TRBV7-2	CASSLETGANQPQHF	TGTGCCAGCAGCTTAGAGACAGGGGCGAATCAGCCCCAGCATTTT
.	.	TRBJ2-3	TRBV30	CAWSKGTPDTQYF	TGTGCCTGGAGTAAGGGGACGCCAGATACGCAGTATTTT
.	few	TRBJ1-3	TRBV28	CASSPRPRENTIYF	TGTGCCAGCAGTCCCCGACCCAGGGAAAACACCATATATTTT
.	.	TRBJ2-7	TRBV7-2	CASSLVQGEASYEQYF	TGTGCCAGCAGCTTAGTTCAGGGTGAGGCATCCTACGAGCAGTACTTC
TRBD1	.	TRBJ1-2	TRBV5-1	CASSLGQGWYGYTF	TGCGCCAGCAGCCTCGGACAGGGGTGGTATGGCTACACCTTC
.	.	TRBJ1-3	TRBV19	CASSTRSSGATAYF	TGTGCCAGTAGTACCCGCTCCTCAGGGGCCACGGCATATTTT
.	.	TRBJ2-1	TRBV28	CASSGTGNEQFF	TGTGCCAGCTCCGGGACGGGCAATGAGCAGTTCTTC
TRBD2	once	TRBJ2-1	TRBV18	CASSREDVYNEQFF	TGTGCCAGCTCTCGGGAGGACGTATACAATGAGCAGTTCTTC
.	.	TRBJ1-2	TRBV7-2	CASSSGRGIYGYTF	TGTGCCAGCAGCAGCGGGAGGGGGATCTATGGCTACACCTTC